This T cell receptor beta chain was retrieved from a study of blood T cell repertoires in COVID-19. For the study at large: Samples came from the United States, Italy and Spain, spanning acute and convalescent COVID-19.

As processed by the authors: Reference gene primer amplification gave estimated nucleated cell counts. Data came from immunoSEQ multiplex PCR; TCRdb stores just in-frame clones and leaves some out. V and J calls and clone size are as listed in that table; D and trimming were resolved from the DNA. The repertoire has 200,000 to 250,000 clones, 65% to 90% of them found once; the top ten carry approximately 9%. Germline values: CDR1 SGHTA, CDR2 FQGTGA. The ends lost 2 bases at V and 5 bases at J; junction bases unmatched: 9. The CDR3 is 17 amino acids. Individuals drawn from 24 US areas were roughly 18 to 89 years old.

This receptor was identified in a woman in her forties or fifties with acute COVID-19. The chain uses TRBV7-3 and TRBJ2-2, with TRBD2 identical over 9 bases. The sequenced sample was PBMCs or T cells enriched from blood (not recorded which). DNA of the CDR3: TGTGCCAGCAGCTTAGCCGGGGAGCTAGCGGGGACCGGGGAGCTGTTTTTT. Protein: CASSLAGELAGTGELFF.